The clone carrying this TCR beta chain has a handful of counts. What it binds is not known. The CDR3 length is 14 residues. V lost 3 bases and J lost 2, with 11 bases in between. Looked up from germline, CDR1 is DFQATT and CDR2 is SNEGSKA (reference sequence). These data are taken from a study of T cells in Graves' hyperthyroidism and ophthalmopathy. Points from the study as a whole: Researchers report that a 13 V-J model separated ophthalmopathy from stable hyperthyroidism. Most clonotypes expanded in the thyroid (above 0.001) were also present in blood.

What was amplified from RNA transcripts were TCR beta CDR3 regions. A set of HTBI primers served as the primers for a first-round RT-PCR of the TCR CDR3. TCRdb re-analysed the multiplex PCR reads in MiXCR, keeping a single row per CDR3 protein. The sample has about 580,000 distinct CDR3 sequences; about 15% are singletons. Clinicians diagnosed patients from clinical symptoms, serum thyroxine and TRAb, thyroid ultrasound and orbital computed tomography. The chain has TRBV20-1 and TRBJ1-5; no clear D gene. The sequencing sample was made of blood. The TCR sequence derives from a woman in her twenties or thirties with Graves' hyperthyroidism that later progressed to Graves' ophthalmopathy. The CDR3 DNA sequence: TGCAGTGCTAGTGATCGGGGTGGCAATCAGCCCCAGCATTTT. It yields the protein CSASDRGGNQPQHF.